The 11 T cell receptor beta chains in this list originate from one sample, sequenced in a study of blood T cell repertoires in COVID-19 (dated by TCRdb to 2020 to 2021). The library was produced with the immunoSEQ multiplex PCR assay. Here the immuneACCESS table is served through TCRdb, limited to in-frame sequences with V and J called. Missing clones are a known gap in these copies; in checked studies unresolved V genes cover under half, and the rest lacks a known reason. The sample yields some 300,000 clones; more than 70% were counted once. 2% of the sample comes from the top ten. Sequenced sample: PBMCs or T cells enriched from blood (not recorded which). These receptors all come from a woman in her fifties or sixties in a cohort exposed to, infected with or recovered from COVID-19 (not recorded which).

V and J are TRBV18 and TRBJ1-2; weak D call: TRBD1 (6 bases). The CDR3 loop spans 15 amino acids. The germline gives CDR1 KGHSH, CDR2 LQKENI. V was clipped by 0 bases and J by 2 bases, with 10 bases between them. The CDR3 nucleotides read TGTGCCAGCTCACCACCGGGAGGGGGAAACTATGGCTACACCTTC. Its translation: CASSPPGGGNYGYTF.

V gene TRBV19 combines with J gene TRBJ1-5, with TRBD1 matching over 8 bases. The CDR3 sequence is 15 residues long. V trimming: 6 bases; J trimming: 1 base; junction bases outside the gene matches: 5. CDR1 and CDR2 (germline): LNHDA, SQIVND (reference sequence). The CDR3 DNA reads as TGTGCCAGTAGAACAAGACAGGGGAGCAATCAGCCCCAGCATTTT. Translation: CASRTRQGSNQPQHF.

This chain links TRBV9 with TRBJ2-3, with a possible D match to TRBD2 (6 bases). V lost 1 base to trimming and J lost 2 bases, with 14 bases between them. The V gene's germline CDR1 is SGDLS and CDR2 YYNGEE. The CDR3 loop spans 16 amino acids. Written as DNA, the CDR3 is TGTGCCAGCAGCGTAAAGGGAGCGGGTTTCACAGATACGCAGTATTTT. It codes for CASSVKGAGFTDTQYF.

This sequence joins TRBV27 and TRBJ2-7, with D uncertain. Trimming shortened V by 6 bases and J by 3 bases, and 15 bases separated the two germline ends. There are 14 residues in the CDR3. Looked up from germline, CDR1 is MNHEY and CDR2 is SMNVEV (reference sequence). CDR3 residues: CASSPFGPHYEQYF. DNA for the CDR3: TGTGCCAGCAGCCCTTTTGGGCCGCACTACGAGCAGTACTTC.

This clone was recorded once. The chain employs TRBV19 and TRBJ2-1; D might be TRBD1 (5 bases). Germline V gene data show CDR1 as LNHDA and CDR2 as SQIVND (reference sequence). The CDR3 covers 16 residues. V lost 3 bases and J 1 base, leaving 13 bases between the germline ends. The CDR3 protein is CASSINRPGSYNEQFF. For the CDR3, the DNA is TGTGCCAGTAGTATCAACAGGCCCGGGTCCTACAATGAGCAGTTCTTC.

The chain joins TRBV5-6 to TRBJ2-7; 7 bases are a match to TRBD1. Trimming took 3 bases from V and 6 from J; bases not matched to a gene: 6. Per the germline V gene, CDR1 is SGHDT and CDR2 is YYEEEE. The CDR3 covers 13 residues. CDR3 in DNA: TGTGCCAGCAGCTACAGACAGGGTCTCGAGCAGTACTTC. It codes for CASSYRQGLEQYF.

This chain joins TRBV11-2 and TRBJ2-7, with no clear D. Germline V gene data show CDR1 as SGHAT and CDR2 as FQNNGV. CDR3 length: 14 residues. Trimming shortened V by 1 base and J by 2 bases, and 9 bases separated the two germline ends. The CDR3 sequence: CASSLGGSAYEQYF. CDR3 in DNA: TGTGCCAGCAGCTTAGGCGGATCCGCCTACGAGCAGTACTTC.

The CDR3 DNA is TGCGCCAGCAGTGAAGGAACAGGCCAAGAGACCCAGTACTTC. Translated: CASSEGTGQETQYF. The chain carries TRBV10-1 and TRBJ2-5; tentatively, D is TRBD1 (5 bases). Germline V lookup: CDR1 WNHNN, CDR2 SYGVQD (reference sequence). Trimming took off 3 bases at V and 1 base at J, with 9 bases between the two ends. CDR3 length: 14 amino acids.

The chain couples TRBV7-9 to TRBJ2-5; 7 positions match TRBD1. V shed 3 bases and J 7 bases; nucleotides not matched to a gene: 11. Looked up from germline, CDR1 is SEHNR and CDR2 is FQNEAQ (reference sequence). This CDR3 comprises 15 residues. The CDR3 DNA is TGTGCCAGCAGCTTCCCTGGGACAGAAGGTCCGACCCAGTACTTC. Protein product: CASSFPGTEGPTQYF.

The gene calls are TRBV5-4 and TRBJ1-1, with a possible D match to TRBD1 (6 bases). Germline V lookup: CDR1 SGHNT, CDR2 YYREEE (reference sequence). V lost 3 bases, J lost 0 bases, and 15 bases lay in between. CDR3 length: 16 amino acids. CDR3 nucleotide sequence: TGTGCCAGCAGCTCCGGGGGGGGCAGGGTGAACACTGAAGCTTTCTTT. Encoded protein: CASSSGGGRVNTEAFF.

J is TRBJ2-3 and V is TRBV7-9, with TRBD1 as a possible D gene (5 bases). Germline V gives CDR1 SEHNR, CDR2 FQNEAQ (reference sequence). The CDR3 sequence is 12 residues long. Trimming pared 4 bases from V and 6 bases from J, leaving 8 bases between. CDR3 loop: CASSSAGDTQYF. DNA for the CDR3: TGTGCCAGCAGCTCCGCAGGGGATACGCAGTATTTT.